This T cell receptor beta chain was profiled in a study of cytomegalovirus exposure and HLA in healthy donors. Across the whole study: There were nearly 120 million unique TCR beta sequences, drawn from approximately 180 million T cells, in an earlier analysis. Overall study findings and caveats: Further analysis was carried out later, and it showed several of the most significant clusters appearing linked to common viral pathogens.

The CDR3 runs to 15 residues. V was clipped by 1 base and J by 8 bases; unmatched bases: 8. Germline CDR1 is SGHDT and CDR2 is YYEEEE. In regard to this clone: Its matching antigen is unknown.

The PCR used 60 Vbeta and 13 Jbeta primers. Profiling relied on immunoSEQ multiplex PCR, and the TCRdb table lists in-frame clones only, not all of them. The table has some 200,000 clones, around 80% seen once. The sequencing input was PBMCs. The sequence came from a woman between 55 and 75 years old in good health and CMV-seropositive. The rearrangement joins TRBV5-6 to TRBJ1-1; 10 nucleotides align to TRBD1. The CDR3, as DNA: TGTGCCAGCAGCTTGAGGGACAGGGGAGGAAAGGAAGCTTTCTTT. Protein product: CASSLRDRGGKEAFF.